One sample yielded the 11 T cell receptor beta chains listed below, sequenced in a study of T cells in women clearing cervical HPV infection. Measured with immunoSEQ multiplex PCR; TCRdb has only the in-frame clones, and not every one. The table lists approximately 40,000 clones. Sequenced material: blood buffy coat. The receptors originated from a woman between 18 and 69 years old with a cervical HPV16 infection that either progressed to CIN3+ or cleared (not recorded which).

This clone is medium-sized by frequency. The observed sequence ends 3 residues before the CDR3 terminus, with the missing tail filled in from the germline J gene. Distinct nucleotide sequences in the sample also encode this CDR3. The chain joins TRBV13 to TRBJ2-5; possible D gene TRBD1, 6 bases. In germline, CDR1 is PRHDT, CDR2 FYEKMQ (reference sequence). The CDR3 extends over 14 amino acids. V was clipped by 5 bases and J by 2 bases, with 12 bases between them. The CDR3 reads CASSLRTVQETQYF. The DNA read from the CDR3 is TGTGCCAGCAGCCTCCGGACAGTTCAAGAGACC.

Remarks on this clone: Read coverage stops 3 residues before the CDR3 terminus; the germline J gene supplies the remainder. The chain has TRBV7-9 and TRBJ2-5, with unresolved D. With 0 bases removed from V and 7 bases from J, the gap between germline ends came to 12 bases. From germline, CDR1 is SEHNR and CDR2 FQNEAQ (reference sequence). This CDR3 comprises 14 residues. CDR3 DNA (partial): TGTGCCAGCAGCTTAGCGGTGCAGGCGTGGACC. Its translation: CASSLAVQAWT. The whole CDR3 sequence is CASSLAVQAWTQYF.

In regard to this clone: The read falls 3 residues short of the CDR3 end, and the missing part is taken from the germline J gene. The V gene is TRBV6-1, the J gene TRBJ2-3, with D unresolved. Germline V lookup: CDR1 MNHNS, CDR2 SASEGT. This CDR3 has 14 amino acids. Trimming left V 3 bases short and J 1 base short, with 8 bases between. The DNA read from the CDR3 is TGTGCCAGCAGTGAGCCCCCGGGCACAGATACG. Translating it yields CASSEPPGTDT. The entire CDR3 protein is CASSEPPGTDTQYF.

Comment on this clone: The CDR3 end falls 3 residues outside the read, so it is completed with the germline J gene. The chain recombines TRBV20-1 with TRBJ1-5, with D possibly being TRBD1 (6 bases). V was pared by 4 bases and J by 1 base, with 20 bases between. This CDR3 has 17 amino acids. The germline gives CDR1 DFQATT, CDR2 SNEGSKA (reference sequence). CDR3 DNA (partial): TGCAGTGCTACCAAGACAGGCGAACGGGGAAGCAATCAGCCC. Its translation is CSATKTGERGSNQP. The full CDR3 protein is CSATKTGERGSNQPQHF.

In regard to this clone: The read ends 3 residues before the CDR3 terminus; that terminus is restored from the germline J gene. This rearrangement joins TRBV7-9 to TRBJ1-1; 7 bases are a match to TRBD1. CDR1 is SEHNR, CDR2 FQNEAQ, per germline (reference sequence). This CDR3 has 14 residues. This CDR3 is CASSGNTGTEGAFF. CDR3 DNA, as far as it was read: TGTGCCAGCAGCGGCAACACGGGGACAGAAGGA.

Points on this clone: The read halts 3 residues ahead of the CDR3 end, with the missing end drawn from the germline J gene. The V gene is TRBV20-1, the J gene TRBJ1-6, with D possibly TRBD1 on 6 matching bases. Trimming cost V 0 bases and J 6 bases, with 9 bases left between them. This CDR3 comprises 14 residues. Germline CDR1 is DFQATT and CDR2 is SNEGSKA (reference sequence). CDR3 region: CSARDLQGNSPLHF. CDR3 DNA, as far as it was read: TGCAGTGCTAGAGATCTACAGGGTAATTCACCC.

Notes on this clone: Read data end 3 residues before the CDR3 end; the end is taken from the germline J gene. The chain has TRBV28 and TRBJ1-2; 7 bases match TRBD1. The CDR3 covers 17 residues. Trimming at V came to 4 bases and at J to 0 bases, leaving 11 bases not matched to a gene. CDR1 and CDR2 (germline): MDHEN, SYDVKM. The CDR3 DNA, read in part, is TGTGCCAGCAGTTCGGCCGCCTCCGGGACAGCTAACTATGGC. It yields the protein CASSSAASGTANYG. The entire CDR3 is CASSSAASGTANYGYTF.

As for this clone: The read terminates 3 residues before the CDR3 end, so the remaining end is supplied by the germline J gene. This chain joins TRBV20-1 and TRBJ1-2; unclear D gene. Trimming cost V 3 bases and J 6 bases, with 14 bases left between them. The V gene's germline CDR1 is DFQATT and CDR2 SNEGSKA (reference sequence). The CDR3 consists of 13 residues. CDR3 sequence: CSASIRFINGYTF. CDR3 bases read: TGCAGTGCTAGTATCAGGTTCATTAATGGC.

As for this clone: The CDR3 extends 3 residues past the end of the read, so its final part is completed from the germline J gene. The chain has TRBV19 and TRBJ2-1; a weak D match, TRBD1 (6 bases). This CDR3 has 15 amino acids. The germline gives CDR1 LNHDA, CDR2 SQIVND (reference sequence). Trimming pared 3 bases from V and 2 bases from J, leaving 11 bases between. Partial CDR3 DNA: TGTGCCAGTAGTATCAGGACAGCTACCTACAATGAG. Translated: CASSIRTATYNE. The complete CDR3 reads CASSIRTATYNEQFF. Full variable domain (rest looked up from reference TRBV19 and TRBJ2-1): DGGITQSPKYLFRKEGQNVTLSCEQNLNHDAMYWYRQDPGQGLRLIYYSQIVNDFQKGDIAEGYSVSREKKESFPLTVTSAQKNPTAFYLCASSIRTATYNEQFFGPGTRLTVL.

In the case of this clone: The read ends 3 residues shy of where the CDR3 ends; the end is completed using the germline J gene. This chain links TRBV19 with TRBJ1-1, with D possibly being TRBD1 (6 bases). The CDR3 has 14 amino acids. Germline V gene data show CDR1 as LNHDA and CDR2 as SQIVND (reference sequence). Trimming took off 5 bases at V and 3 bases at J, with 13 bases between the two ends. The CDR3 sequence: CASSVHRVDTEAFF. CDR3 bases read: TGTGCCAGTAGTGTTCACAGGGTGGACACTGAA.

Note on this clone: The read falls 3 residues short of the CDR3 end, and the missing part is taken from the germline J gene. The chain employs TRBV2 and TRBJ1-2, with unresolved D. The CDR3 covers 13 residues. Per germline, CDR1 SNHLY and CDR2 FYNNEI. Trimming removed 8 bases at V and 0 bases at J, with 10 bases between. The CDR3 sequence is CASAGHPNYGYTF. CDR3 DNA (partial): TGTGCCAGCGCGGGCCATCCTAACTATGGC.